The next 30 T cell receptor beta chains were all read from a single sample in a study of T cell responses to AZD1222 COVID-19 vaccine. Sequencing used immunoSEQ multiplex PCR; TCRdb keeps in-frame clones, though not all of them. Of some 64,000 clones in the sample, over 70% were seen once. The sample was peripheral blood, taken on day 0 of AZD1222 vaccination. These receptors originate from an adult in good health.

This clone was counted between two and nine times. This chain joins TRBV6-6 and TRBJ1-1; a possible D gene is TRBD1 (6 bases). CDR1 is MNHNY and CDR2 is SVGAGI in the germline V gene (reference sequence). This CDR3 contains 12 residues. The germline V and J ends were trimmed by 2 bases and 6 bases, with 7 bases remaining between them. CDR3 nucleotide sequence: TGTGCCAGCAGTTACGGGGGCTCTGAAGCTTTCTTT. Encoded protein: CASSYGGSEAFF.

This clone was detected only once. This rearrangement joins TRBV29-1 to TRBJ2-5; D not resolved. CDR3 length equals 14 residues. Looked up from germline, CDR1 is SQVTM and CDR2 is ANQGSEA. Trimming shortened V by 2 bases and J by 5 bases, and 15 bases separated the two germline ends. The CDR3 nucleotides read TGCAGCGTTGAACGGCGGAGCGTTGGGGAGACCCAGTACTTC. As protein: CSVERRSVGETQYF.

The rearrangement uses TRBV6-5 and TRBJ1-1; possibly TRBD1 for D (5 bases). The CDR3 contains 15 residues. V gave up 6 bases and J gave up 0 bases, with 14 bases separating them. Germline V gene data show CDR1 as MNHEY and CDR2 as SVGAGI. The CDR3 loop is CASRGDWGMNTEAFF. DNA of the CDR3: TGTGCCAGCAGGGGGGACTGGGGGATGAACACTGAAGCTTTCTTT.

This chain links TRBV7-2 with TRBJ2-3; D remains unclear. The CDR3 runs 13 residues. The V and J ends lost 5 bases and 0 bases respectively, with 6 bases between them. The germline gives CDR1 SGHTA, CDR2 FQGNSA. CDR3 protein: CASSPDSTDTQYF. The CDR3, as DNA: TGTGCCAGCAGCCCCGACAGCACAGATACGCAGTATTTT.

There are a few counts of this clone. The chain combines TRBV7-2 with TRBJ2-7; unclear D gene. Trimming took 1 base from V and 2 from J, leaving 6 bases between them. The CDR3 spans 13 residues. The V gene's germline CDR1 is SGHTA and CDR2 FQGNSA. The CDR3 region has the DNA TGTGCCAGCAGCTTAGACAGTACCTACGAGCAGTACTTC. This gives the protein CASSLDSTYEQYF. Combining the CDR3 with reference TRBV7-2 and TRBJ2-7 gives the whole variable domain GAGVSQSPSNKVTEKGKDVELRCDPISGHTALYWYRQSLGQGLEFLIYFQGNSAPDKSGLPSDRFSAERTGGSVSTLTIQRTQQEDSAVYLCASSLDSTYEQYFGPGTRLTVT.

The chain couples TRBV7-8 to TRBJ1-4; the D is unclear. The CDR3 spans 15 residues. In germline, CDR1 is SGHVS, CDR2 FQNEAQ. The V gene lost 5 bases and the J gene lost 0 bases, with 10 bases spanning the gap. Here the CDR3 reads CASSSIAATNEKLFF. CDR3 in DNA: TGTGCCAGCAGCAGCATCGCTGCAACTAATGAAAAACTGTTTTTT.

The gene calls are TRBV24-1 and TRBJ2-3; TRBD2 agrees at 7 bases. The CDR3 runs 14 residues. Germline V gene sequence: CDR1 KGHDR, CDR2 SFDVKD. The ends lost 2 bases at V and 8 bases at J; junction bases unmatched: 6. The CDR3 region has the DNA TGTGCCACCAGTGATTCCTGGGAGCGGGGTACGCAGTATTTT. Amino acids: CATSDSWERGTQYF.

The count of this clone is one. The V call is TRBV6-2 or TRBV6-3, the J call TRBJ2-1; D might be TRBD1 (6 bases). This CDR3 spans 18 amino acids. CDR1 MNHEY and CDR2 SVGEGT come from the germline V gene. Trimming stripped 2 bases from V and 2 bases from J, with 19 bases between. The CDR3 protein is CASSYRQPDRFPYNEQFF. The CDR3 DNA sequence: TGTGCCAGCAGTTACCGTCAACCCGACAGGTTCCCCTACAATGAGCAGTTCTTC.

The chain carries TRBV7-9 and TRBJ2-1, with D tentatively TRBD2 (5 bases). The V gene lost 5 bases and the J gene lost 11 bases, with 19 bases spanning the gap. CDR3 length: 14 amino acids. Germline V gives CDR1 SEHNR, CDR2 FQNEAQ (reference sequence). The CDR3: CASSPEEADHQQFF. The CDR3 DNA follows: TGTGCCAGCAGCCCAGAGGAGGCTGATCATCAGCAGTTCTTC. The whole variable domain, filled in from reference TRBV7-9 and TRBJ2-1, reads DTGVSQNPRHKITKRGQNVTFRCDPISEHNRLYWYRQTLGQGPEFLTYFQNEAQLEKSRLLSDRFSAERPKGSFSTLEIQRTEQGDSAMYLCASSPEEADHQQFFGPGTRLTVL.

The chain combines TRBV18 with TRBJ2-5, with unresolved D. The CDR3 extends over 16 amino acids. Germline CDR1 and CDR2: KGHSH and LQKENI. The V end was cut by 2 bases, the J end by 2 bases, with 15 bases between. CDR3 DNA sequence: TGTGCCAGCTCACCATCGGCAGGCGTTCTTCAAGAGACCCAGTACTTC. Translating gives CASSPSAGVLQETQYF.

This clone has more than one count but fewer than ten. This chain uses TRBV13 with TRBJ2-1; TRBD2 matches 7 bases. Germline V lookup: CDR1 PRHDT, CDR2 FYEKMQ (reference sequence). The CDR3 is made up of 15 amino acids. The ends lost 4 bases at V and 4 bases at J; junction bases unmatched: 7. The CDR3 bases are TGTGCCAGCAGCTCTCCGGGGACTACTTACAATGAGCAGTTCTTC. This gives the protein CASSSPGTTYNEQFF.

The CDR3, as DNA: TGTGCCAGCACCTCCCCGGGACAGGGACACAATGAGCAGTTCTTC. Residues: CASTSPGQGHNEQFF. This sequence joins TRBV28 and TRBJ2-1; 9 nucleotides match TRBD1. Germline values: CDR1 MDHEN, CDR2 SYDVKM. With 7 bases clipped from V and 5 bases from J, the junction kept 9 bases outside the gene matches. This CDR3 spans 15 amino acids.

V is TRBV27 and J is TRBJ1-1; D not resolved. V was shortened by 2 bases and J by 5 bases, with 3 bases between the two germline ends. Germline CDR1 and CDR2: MNHEY and SMNVEV (reference sequence). CDR3 length equals 11 residues. CDR3: CASSLGTEAFF. CDR3 DNA sequence: TGTGCCAGCAGTTTAGGAACTGAAGCTTTCTTT.

This clone was found once. The rearrangement uses TRBV19 and TRBJ1-2; D possibly corresponds to TRBD1 (6 bases). The CDR3 contains 13 residues. Per germline, CDR1 LNHDA and CDR2 SQIVND (reference sequence). V lost 6 bases to trimming and J lost 4 bases, with 12 bases between them. The CDR3: CASSGGGVYGYTF. The CDR3 DNA reads as TGTGCCAGTAGCGGGGGCGGTGTCTATGGCTACACCTTC.

This clone was observed a few times. The CDR3 DNA is TGTGCCAGCAGCCGCAGACTAGTCTACAACACAGATACGCAGTATTTT. Its protein is CASSRRLVYNTDTQYF. V gene TRBV6-2 or TRBV6-3 combines with J gene TRBJ2-3; TRBD2 is a possible D gene (6 bases). The V end was cut by 6 bases, the J end by 2 bases, with 18 bases between. Germline V gene sequence: CDR1 MNHEY, CDR2 SVGEGT. The CDR3 has 16 residues.

In nucleotides, the CDR3 is TGTGCCAGTAGTGTAACAGGGAGCTCCTACGAGCAGTACTTC. Its translation: CASSVTGSSYEQYF. The rearrangement links TRBV19 to TRBJ2-7, with a possible D match to TRBD1 (6 bases). The germline V gene has CDR1 LNHDA and CDR2 SQIVND (reference sequence). V lost 5 bases, J lost 0 bases, and 11 bases lay in between. The CDR3 runs 14 residues. The full variable domain, in which reference TRBV19 and TRBJ2-7 provide the parts outside the CDR3, is DGGITQSPKYLFRKEGQNVTLSCEQNLNHDAMYWYRQDPGQGLRLIYYSQIVNDFQKGDIAEGYSVSREKKESFPLTVTSAQKNPTAFYLCASSVTGSSYEQYFGPGTRLTVT.

This chain connects TRBV2 to TRBJ2-7; either TRBD1 or TRBD2 may fit D (6 bases each). Trimming cost V 3 bases and J 6 bases, with 9 bases left between them. Germline V CDR1 and CDR2: SNHLY, FYNNEI. The CDR3 totals 12 residues. CDR3 in DNA: TGTGCCAGCAGTGATGGAGGGGGCGAGCAGTACTTC. Translating gives CASSDGGGEQYF. Variable domain in full (rest from reference TRBV2 and TRBJ2-7): EPEVTQTPSHQVTQMGQEVILRCVPISNHLYFYWYRQILGQKVEFLVSFYNNEISEKSEIFDDQFSVERPDGSNFTLKIRSTKLEDSAMYFCASSDGGGEQYFGPGTRLTVT.

The chain recombines TRBV27 with TRBJ2-7, with 7 bases matching TRBD1. J was trimmed by 0 bases and V by 2 bases; bases with no gene match: 4. The CDR3 is 15 amino acids. The germline CDR1 and CDR2 sequences are MNHEY and SMNVEV (reference sequence). The CDR3 spells CASSLEGGPSYEQYF. The DNA of the CDR3 is TGTGCCAGCAGTTTAGAAGGGGGCCCCTCCTACGAGCAGTACTTC.

This chain uses TRBV27 with TRBJ2-7; D is ambiguous. Germline loops: CDR1 MNHEY, CDR2 SMNVEV (reference sequence). V shed 1 base and J shed 3 bases, with 13 bases lying between them. The CDR3 has 15 amino acids. The CDR3 region is CASSLYGPTFYEQYF. The CDR3, as DNA: TGTGCCAGCAGTTTATACGGCCCGACCTTCTACGAGCAGTACTTC.

This chain joins TRBV10-2 and TRBJ2-2, with D possibly being TRBD2 (6 bases). V lost 8 bases and J lost 5, with 15 bases in between. The germline V gene encodes CDR1 WSHSY and CDR2 SAAADI. This CDR3 contains 14 residues. For the CDR3, the DNA is TGCGCCAGCCTGGAGGGGTCGGGAACCGGGGAGCTGTTTTTT. It translates to CASLEGSGTGELFF.

This rearrangement joins TRBV5-4 to TRBJ1-5, with D unclear. V lost 4 bases, J lost 3 bases, and 8 bases lay in between. CDR3 length equals 13 residues. CDR1 is SGHNT, CDR2 YYREEE, per germline (reference sequence). DNA of the CDR3: TGTGCCAGCAGCCGACAACCCAATCAGCCCCAGCATTTT. The encoded protein is CASSRQPNQPQHF.

The gene calls are TRBV11-2 and TRBJ1-5; D might be TRBD1 (5 bases). CDR3 length equals 13 residues. V was pared by 3 bases and J by 5 bases, with 8 bases between. Germline-derived CDR1 and CDR2 are SGHAT and FQNNGV. The chain's CDR3 is CASSLGVDQPQHF. In DNA form, the CDR3 reads TGTGCCAGCAGCTTGGGGGTGGATCAGCCCCAGCATTTT.

The chain combines TRBV29-1 with TRBJ1-2, with TRBD1 as a possible D gene (5 bases). The germline V gene encodes CDR1 SQVTM and CDR2 ANQGSEA. This CDR3 comprises 11 residues. The ends were cut back, 3 bases at V and 10 bases at J, with 12 bases in the middle. The CDR3, as DNA: TGCAGCGTTGATCAGGGAGGGGTCTACACCTTC. This translates into CSVDQGGVYTF.

The chain recombines TRBV29-1 with TRBJ2-5; TRBD1 matches 12 bases. Trimming cost V 6 bases and J 7 bases; bases outside gene matches: 9. Germline CDR1 and CDR2: SQVTM and ANQGSEA. This CDR3 has 14 residues. The CDR3 reads CSVVPGQGAGTQYF. For the CDR3, the DNA is TGCAGCGTGGTACCGGGACAGGGGGCAGGGACCCAGTACTTC.

DNA for the CDR3: TGTGCCAGCTCACCAGGAGGACAGTCCGCGCCCCAGCATTTT. It specifies CASSPGGQSAPQHF. The V call is TRBV18, the J call TRBJ1-5; D possibly corresponds to TRBD1 (6 bases). The CDR3 consists of 14 residues. CDR1 is KGHSH, CDR2 LQKENI, per germline. The V and J ends lost 2 bases and 9 bases respectively, with 14 bases between them.

In nucleotides, the CDR3 is TGTGCCAGCAGCCAAGAAGGGGGTAGAGACACCGGGGAGCTGTTTTTT. Its protein is CASSQEGGRDTGELFF. This rearrangement joins TRBV14 to TRBJ2-2; weak D call: TRBD1 (6 bases). CDR3 length: 16 residues. CDR1 is SGHDN, CDR2 FVKESK, per germline. Trimming took 0 bases from V and 3 from J, leaving 11 bases between them.

This clone was counted between two and nine times. The chain employs TRBV6-2 or TRBV6-3 and TRBJ1-1; 8 bases line up with TRBD1. The CDR3 consists of 16 residues. Germline V gene data show CDR1 as MNHEY and CDR2 as SVGEGT. Trimming removed 2 bases from V and 6 bases from J; junction bases left unmatched: 11. The CDR3: CASSYLGTGPGAEAFF. CDR3 in DNA: TGTGCCAGCAGTTACCTGGGGACAGGCCCCGGTGCTGAAGCTTTCTTT.

The genes are TRBV7-2 and TRBJ2-7; TRBD2 aligns across 8 bases. Germline V gene sequence: CDR1 SGHTA, CDR2 FQGNSA. This CDR3 has 16 amino acids. With 2 bases clipped from V and 6 bases from J, the junction kept 12 bases outside the gene matches. This chain's CDR3 is CASSLNSPGGPSEQYF. DNA for the CDR3: TGTGCCAGCAGCTTAAATTCCCCGGGGGGGCCGAGCGAGCAGTACTTC.

This clone was observed a single time. The chain has TRBV11-2 and TRBJ1-3, with D perhaps TRBD1 (5 bases). This CDR3 comprises 16 residues. Germline-derived CDR1 and CDR2 are SGHAT and FQNNGV. Trimming removed 4 bases at V and 3 bases at J, with 16 bases between. The CDR3 DNA reads TGTGCCAGCAGCTCAGTGACTGGAAGGGGTGGAAACACCATATATTTT. Translated, it gives CASSSVTGRGGNTIYF.

V gene TRBV6-2 or TRBV6-3 combines with J gene TRBJ1-1; D is unresolved. This CDR3 is built from 14 residues. Germline V gene lookup returns CDR1 MNHEY and CDR2 SVGEGT. The V end lost 6 bases, the J end lost 6 bases, and 17 bases lay between the germline ends. CDR3: CASSPMGYPPEAFF. The DNA of the CDR3 is TGTGCCAGCAGCCCCATGGGGTACCCCCCTGAAGCTTTCTTT.